These 16 T cell receptor beta chains were sequenced from one sample in a study of blood T cell repertoires in COVID-19. The repertoire was sequenced with immunoSEQ multiplex PCR; TCRdb's copy has only in-frame clones and lacks some. Altogether 250,000 to 300,000 clones are present, roughly nine tenths being singletons, with the ten largest covering approximately 2.2%. The sample comprised peripheral blood. These receptors originate from a middle-aged man with acute or convalescent COVID-19.

V usage is TRBV2 and J usage is TRBJ1-2; 7 bases are a match to TRBD1. The CDR3 covers 13 residues. The V and J ends lost 7 bases and 14 bases, in that order; junction bases with no gene match: 16. The germline gives CDR1 SNHLY, CDR2 FYNNEI. DNA of the CDR3: TGTGCCAGCAATCAACGGGACAGCCCGCTGGGTACCTTC. Translated: CASNQRDSPLGTF.

This chain links TRBV7-2 with TRBJ2-2; a weak D match, TRBD2 (6 bases). This CDR3 has 14 amino acids. The V end lost 2 bases, the J end lost 7 bases, and 11 bases lay between the germline ends. Germline CDR1 SGHTA, CDR2 FQGNSA. DNA for the CDR3: TGTGCCAGCAGCTTAATTTCGGAGGGCGGGGAGCTGTTTTTT. It encodes CASSLISEGGELFF.

The genes are TRBV5-1 and TRBJ1-2, with 8 bases lining up with TRBD1. J was trimmed by 6 bases and V by 5 bases; bases with no gene match: 6. The CDR3 has 13 residues. Germline CDR1 and CDR2: SGHRS and YFSETQ. This CDR3 is CASRSTGENGYTF. Here the CDR3 DNA reads TGCGCCAGCAGATCGACAGGGGAGAATGGCTACACCTTC. Full variable domain (remainder filled in from reference TRBV5-1 and TRBJ1-2): KAGVTQTPRYLIKTRGQQVTLSCSPISGHRSVSWYQQTPGQGLQFLFEYFSETQRNKGNFPGRFSGRQFSNSRSEMNVSTLELGDSALYLCASRSTGENGYTFGSGTRLTVV.

The V and J genes are TRBV30 and TRBJ2-7, with no clear D. The CDR3 sequence is 13 residues long. Germline V CDR1 and CDR2: GTSNPN, SVGIG (reference sequence). Trimming cost V 1 base and J 2 bases, with 9 bases left between them. The CDR3, as DNA: TGTGCCTGGAGTGATGGTCGGGCCTACGAGCAGTACTTC. Residues: CAWSDGRAYEQYF.

The chain recombines TRBV30 with TRBJ1-6, with D tentatively TRBD1 (5 bases). Germline-derived CDR1 and CDR2 are GTSNPN and SVGIG (reference sequence). CDR3 length equals 13 residues. Trimming pared 5 bases from V and 7 bases from J, leaving 12 bases between. This chain's CDR3 is CAWAGTKNSPLHF. The CDR3 nucleotides are TGTGCCTGGGCCGGGACTAAGAATTCACCCCTCCACTTT.

The chain carries TRBV7-2 and TRBJ2-2, with D uncertain. Germline CDR1 reads SGHTA; CDR2 reads FQGNSA. The CDR3 is made up of 16 amino acids. The germline V and J ends were trimmed by 3 bases and 4 bases, with 15 bases remaining between them. CDR3 sequence (DNA): TGTGCCAGCAGCTTGATAAAAAAGCTGAGCACCGGGGAGCTGTTTTTT. Protein product: CASSLIKKLSTGELFF. Complete variable domain (other parts from reference TRBV7-2 and TRBJ2-2): GAGVSQSPSNKVTEKGKDVELRCDPISGHTALYWYRQSLGQGLEFLIYFQGNSAPDKSGLPSDRFSAERTGGSVSTLTIQRTQQEDSAVYLCASSLIKKLSTGELFFGEGSRLTVL.

J is TRBJ2-2 and V is TRBV10-3; 9 bases are a match to TRBD1. The length of the CDR3 is 15 residues. CDR1 is ENHRY and CDR2 is SYGVKD in the germline V gene. V dropped 6 bases and J dropped 3; count of bases not matched to a gene: 5. The CDR3 sequence is CAIRIQGADTGELFF. The CDR3, as DNA: TGTGCCATCAGGATACAGGGGGCCGACACCGGGGAGCTGTTTTTT.

This CDR3 is CAVTGGPNYGYTF. The CDR3 coding sequence is TGTGCCGTCACGGGCGGGCCTAACTATGGCTACACCTTC. The chain recombines TRBV19 with TRBJ1-2; D remains ambiguous. Deletions cut 11 bases from V and 0 bases from J, with 13 bases between. Germline CDR1 LNHDA, CDR2 SQIVND (reference sequence). The CDR3 spans 13 residues. Full variable domain (outside the CDR3, taken from reference TRBV19 and TRBJ1-2): DGGITQSPKYLFRKEGQNVTLSCEQNLNHDAMYWYRQDPGQGLRLIYYSQIVNDFQKGDIAEGYSVSREKKESFPLTVTSAQKNPTAFYLCAVTGGPNYGYTFGSGTRLTVV.

The sample holds a few counts of this clone. DNA of the CDR3: TGTGCCAGCAGCTCTTGGGGGGGCTCCTACAATGAGCAGTTCTTC. Its translation: CASSSWGGSYNEQFF. The V and J genes are TRBV7-3 and TRBJ2-1; TRBD2 agrees at 7 bases. CDR1 is SGHTA, CDR2 FQGTGA, per germline. This CDR3 has 15 residues. V was clipped by 4 bases and J by 0 bases; unmatched bases: 3.

The rearrangement joins TRBV21-1 to TRBJ1-4. TRBV21-1 is recorded as a pseudogene. The CDR3 sequence is 14 residues long. The CDR3 nucleotides read TGTGCCAGCAGCAAGCGGCAGGAGGACGAAAAACTGTTTTTT. It encodes CASSKRQEDEKLFF.

V gene TRBV3-1 (or the pseudogene TRBV3-2) combines with J gene TRBJ2-1; D may be TRBD2 (6 bases). The germline gives CDR1 LGHDT, CDR2 YNNKEL (reference sequence). The CDR3 has 17 residues. Trimming removed 3 bases at V and 8 bases at J, with 23 bases between. The CDR3 DNA follows: TGTGCCAGCAGCCAGGGTCGTACGGGACTCGCCGGGGATGAGCAGTTCTTC. It translates to CASSQGRTGLAGDEQFF.

V and J are TRBV30 and TRBJ1-5; D not resolved. The CDR3 consists of 15 residues. Germline-derived CDR1 and CDR2 are GTSNPN and SVGIG (reference sequence). The V end lost 4 bases, the J end lost 2 bases, and 15 bases lay between the germline ends. CDR3 loop: CAWTIGSGGNQPQHF. The CDR3 coding sequence is TGTGCCTGGACCATTGGGTCGGGAGGCAATCAGCCCCAGCATTTT.

The rearrangement uses TRBV29-1 and TRBJ1-2; D not resolved. V lost 6 bases to trimming and J lost 4 bases, with 21 bases between them. The CDR3 length is 15 residues. Germline V gene sequence: CDR1 SQVTM, CDR2 ANQGSEA. This CDR3 is CSVSPKQAIRYGYTF. CDR3 nucleotide sequence: TGCAGCGTCTCCCCCAAGCAGGCTATTCGCTATGGCTACACCTTC.

V and J are TRBV7-3 and TRBJ1-2; possibly TRBD1 for D (5 bases). Looked up from germline, CDR1 is SGHTA and CDR2 is FQGTGA. Trimming left V 5 bases short and J 1 base short, with 11 bases between. The CDR3 is made up of 14 amino acids. The CDR3 DNA reads as TGTGCCAGCAGCCCGGACACATTTAACTATGGCTACACCTTC. Protein sequence: CASSPDTFNYGYTF.

This chain joins TRBV6-5 and TRBJ1-3; D is unclear. V gave up 6 bases and J gave up 2 bases, with 11 bases separating them. Germline loops: CDR1 MNHEY, CDR2 SVGAGI. This CDR3 comprises 14 residues. The CDR3 here is CASRTLTAGNTIYF. The DNA of the CDR3 is TGTGCCAGCAGGACCCTAACAGCTGGAAACACCATATATTTT.

This clone was counted only a few times. The rearrangement joins TRBV5-1 to TRBJ2-7, with 7 bases fitting TRBD1. Unmatched junction bases numbered 9, after V lost 4 bases and J lost 5 bases. Per germline, CDR1 SGHRS and CDR2 YFSETQ. CDR3 length: 14 amino acids. The CDR3 DNA sequence: TGCGCCAGCAGCCCACAGACAGGGCGCGACGAGCAGTACTTC. Its translation is CASSPQTGRDEQYF. Full variable domain (outside the CDR3, taken from reference TRBV5-1 and TRBJ2-7): KAGVTQTPRYLIKTRGQQVTLSCSPISGHRSVSWYQQTPGQGLQFLFEYFSETQRNKGNFPGRFSGRQFSNSRSEMNVSTLELGDSALYLCASSPQTGRDEQYFGPGTRLTVT.